Listed here is a single T cell receptor (beta chain). Its antigen is not yet known. The input lacks base qualities; no much larger clone sits a single base away. Another Seattle source contributed samples from volunteer blood donors who had recovered from COVID-19. Whole blood was collected in K2EDTA tubes by collaborating institutions according to the institutions' own protocols. For TCRbeta analysis, collaborator samples were shipped as frozen whole blood, as isolated PBMCs, or as DNA extracted from either sample type. The germline V and J ends show losses of 2 bases and 3 bases respectively, and no gene match explains 6 bases of the junction. The CDR3, cysteine through phenylalanine, is 16 amino acids long. Just the 48-base CDR3 DNA is kept, in frame starting at base 1. From a lookup of the germline V gene, CDR1 and CDR2 are ENHRY and SYGVKD. This record belongs to a study of blood T cell repertoires in COVID-19 (dated by TCRdb to 2020 to 2021). Context from the whole study: Collaborator samples came from the United States, Italy and Spain and covered acute and convalescent phases of COVID-19. The repertoires were released in a freely available public database meant as a resource for research on the immune response to SARS-CoV-2. Where available, HLA class I and class II types were obtained from metadata supplied by the sample provider rather than from assay-based typing. Sample metadata almost always included a de-identified subject ID, COVID-19 status, age in years and sex. Subjects who had been exposed to COVID-19, were actively infected with it, or had recovered from it provided the deeply sampled blood TCRbeta repertoires that made up the dataset. The prospective study material was composed of cDNA or gDNA derived from T cells, B-cell-depleted T cells, or PBMCs. The samples were drawn from two sources: the first 160 participants of the ongoing ImmuneRACE study, and 1,254 subjects contributed by 6 global collaborators.

Paper-wide results and their limitations: The amount of clinical and demographic metadata varied by source and participant and was provided uncurated.

TCRbeta CDR3 regions were amplified from genomic DNA by means of the immunoSEQ Assay, a bias-controlled multiplex PCR. Per the source publication's procedure: Nucleated cell counts per sample were estimated from amplification of reference gene primers within the assay. To quantify the absolute abundance of each unique TCRbeta CDR3 rearrangement, sequence reads were collapsed and filtered. Productive Simpson clonality was computed per sample as the square root of Simpson's diversity index over productive rearrangements. Drawn from immuneACCESS, this table holds only the in-frame rearrangements with V and J called that TCRdb kept. Clones are partly lost; checked studies trace under half to an unresolved V gene and leave the rest unexplained. The V and J calls and the clone size are those of that table, but D and trimming were determined from the DNA. The sample table holds around 200,000 clones, of which about 87% were seen once. The ten largest account for 6.2% of the sample.

The V and J segments used are TRBV10-3 and TRBJ2-3; 9 central bases correspond to TRBD2. Sequenced sample: peripheral blood. This TCR derives from a man aged 55 to 69 who had recovered from COVID-19. For the CDR3, the sequence is CAISELSGRFTDTQYF. The bases are TGTGCCATCAGTGAGCTAAGCGGGAGGTTTACAGATACGCAGTATTTT.